The sequence of this T cell receptor beta chain was determined in a study of CD8 T cells in ankylosing spondylitis. The TCR beta libraries were generated through quantitative 5'-RACE incorporating molecular barcodes. TCRdb passed the 5' RACE reads through MiXCR, listing each CDR3 protein once. The sample holds about 800,000 distinct CDR3 sequences; 10% to 15% are singletons and the top ten take about 0.49%. Findings of the study overall: Before this, some motif variants had been reported in reactive arthritis synovial fluid and blood. Ankylosing spondylitis blood seemed to carry a telltale TCR beta motif made of under ten highly homologous variants. Reportedly, matched ankylosing spondylitis synovial fluid was significantly enriched for disease-linked clones.

This clonotype was detected only a few times. Antigen: not known. Germline CDR1 reads ENHRY; CDR2 reads SYGVKD. CDR3 length equals 17 residues. The V and J ends lost 6 bases and 4 bases respectively, with 22 bases between them. The TCR originated in a male donor with ankylosing spondylitis. The rearrangement links TRBV10-3 to TRBJ1-3; no clear D gene. Sequencing input: blood, either unsorted or a sorted T cell fraction (not recorded which). DNA for the CDR3: TGTGCCATCAGGGGCCGGACCGAGACTCTACGAGGAAACACCATATATTTT. Its translation: CAIRGRTETLRGNTIYF.